The 24 T cell receptor beta chains in this list originate from one sample, sequenced in a study of CD8 T cells in ankylosing spondylitis. Using its own MiXCR run on the 5' RACE reads, TCRdb lists one record per CDR3 protein. Counted here are tens of thousands of distinct CDR3 sequences, under 7.5% occurring once; the ten biggest clones make up approximately 4.5%. Sample: synovial fluid, either unsorted or a sorted T cell fraction (not recorded which). These receptor sequences come from a male donor with ankylosing spondylitis.

The sample holds a few counts of this clonotype. This rearrangement joins TRBV19 to TRBJ2-7, with 11 nucleotides matching TRBD2. Germline loops: CDR1 LNHDA, CDR2 SQIVND (reference sequence). Trimming at V came to 3 bases and at J to 9 bases, leaving 7 bases not matched to a gene. The CDR3 has 14 residues. The CDR3 nucleotides read TGTGCCAGTAGTATCGATAGCGGGAGGGTGGCGCAGTACTTC. Protein product: CASSIDSGRVAQYF.

This clonotype has a count of ten or more. The chain employs TRBV5-1 and TRBJ1-6; 7 nucleotides agree with TRBD1. The CDR3 sequence is 13 residues long. The trim removed 2 bases at V and 8 bases at J, leaving 1 base unmatched. Per the germline V gene, CDR1 is SGHRS and CDR2 is YFSETQ. CDR3 in amino acids: CASSFDRDSPLHF. The CDR3 coding sequence is TGCGCCAGCAGCTTTGACAGGGATTCACCCCTCCACTTT.

In its sample, this clonotype was seen many times. This chain uses TRBV12-3 or TRBV12-4 with TRBJ2-2; 8 bases line up with TRBD2. The CDR3 contains 15 residues. The V gene end was trimmed by 0 bases and the J gene end by 4 bases; junction bases not matched to a gene: 1. The CDR3 is CASSLARGATGELFF. Written as DNA, the CDR3 is TGTGCCAGCAGTTTAGCGCGGGGGGCCACCGGGGAGCTGTTTTTT.

In its sample, this clonotype is medium-sized. This chain links TRBV20-1 with TRBJ2-2, with D unclear. Germline CDR1 reads DFQATT; CDR2 reads SNEGSKA (reference sequence). The CDR3 loop spans 13 amino acids. V lost 3 bases and J lost 5, with 10 bases in between. The CDR3 is CSASRAVTGELFF. The CDR3 nucleotides are TGCAGTGCTAGTAGGGCAGTTACCGGGGAGCTGTTTTTT.

There are a few counts of this clonotype. The chain combines TRBV6-2 or TRBV6-3 with TRBJ2-5; D could derive from TRBD1 or TRBD2 (5 bases each). Germline V gene sequence: CDR1 MNHEY, CDR2 SVGEGT. Trimming shortened V by 7 bases and J by 4 bases, and 19 bases separated the two germline ends. The CDR3 totals 15 residues. CDR3 DNA: TGTGCCAGCACCACCGGGACCTCAGCGAGAGAGACCCAGTACTTC. Translated: CASTTGTSARETQYF.

This clonotype turned up a few times. The chain is built from TRBV5-1 and TRBJ2-7; weak D call: TRBD1 (6 bases). Deletions cut 9 bases from V and 0 bases from J, with 16 bases between. CDR3 length equals 14 residues. Germline CDR1 and CDR2: SGHRS and YFSETQ. CDR3 region: CANLGQLSSYEQYF. The CDR3 DNA reads as TGCGCCAACCTCGGACAGCTGTCCTCCTACGAGCAGTACTTC.

This clonotype was recorded at least ten times. V usage is TRBV7-8 and J usage is TRBJ2-1; 8 nucleotides match TRBD2. Losses at the gene ends were 5 bases for V and 7 bases for J; bases not matched to a gene: 10. This CDR3 region has 15 residues. The V gene's germline CDR1 is SGHVS and CDR2 FQNEAQ. CDR3: CASSPLAGTRNEQFF. The CDR3, as DNA: TGTGCCAGCAGCCCCTTAGCGGGGACCAGGAATGAGCAGTTCTTC.

J is TRBJ2-6 and V is TRBV7-6; D is unresolved. Germline CDR1 SGHVS, CDR2 FNYEAQ. The CDR3 has 14 residues. The V end was cut by 5 bases, the J end by 7 bases, with 12 bases between. This chain's CDR3 is CASSQTVGANVLTF. For the CDR3, the DNA is TGTGCCAGCAGCCAAACGGTGGGTGCCAACGTCCTGACTTTC. Looking up the rest from reference TRBV7-6 and TRBJ2-6 gives the full variable domain: GAGVSQSPRYKVTKRGQDVALRCDPISGHVSLYWYRQALGQGPEFLTYFNYEAQQDKSGLPNDRFSAERPEGSISTLTIQRTEQRDSAMYRCASSQTVGANVLTFGAGSRLTVL.

This clonotype was observed at least ten times. This chain joins TRBV12-3 or TRBV12-4 and TRBJ2-7; perhaps TRBD2 as D (6 bases). V was clipped by 7 bases and J by 2 bases, with 24 bases between them. This CDR3 has 17 residues. The CDR3 loop reads CASTLRRESRLPYEQYF. CDR3 bases: TGTGCCAGCACTCTACGACGGGAGTCCAGGTTGCCCTACGAGCAGTACTTC.

The table lists this clonotype with many counts. The chain has TRBV15 and TRBJ1-3, with 9 nucleotides matching TRBD1. The germline CDR1 and CDR2 sequences are LNHNV and YYDKDF (reference sequence). This CDR3 region has 16 residues. V dropped 0 bases and J dropped 4; count of bases not matched to a gene: 4. DNA of the CDR3: TGTGCCACCAGCAGAGATCACAGGGGGCTAGGAAACACCATATATTTT. It encodes CATSRDHRGLGNTIYF. Complete variable domain (other parts from reference TRBV15 and TRBJ1-3): DAMVIQNPRYQVTQFGKPVTLSCSQTLNHNVMYWYQQKSSQAPKLLFHYYDKDFNNEADTPDNFQSRRPNTSFCFLDIRSPGLGDTAMYLCATSRDHRGLGNTIYFGEGSWLTVV.

The chain recombines TRBV27 with TRBJ2-1, with TRBD2 identical over 14 bases. Germline lookup yields CDR1 MNHEY and CDR2 SMNVEV (reference sequence). The V and J ends lost 0 bases and 1 base, in that order; junction bases with no gene match: 5. The CDR3 spans 19 residues. The chain's CDR3 is CASSLSGTSGRLSYNEQFF. As DNA, the CDR3 is TGTGCCAGCAGTTTATCCGGGACTAGCGGGAGATTGTCCTACAATGAGCAGTTCTTC.

In this sample, this clonotype turned up many times. The CDR3: CASSVGPSNQPQHF. CDR3 nucleotide sequence: TGTGCCAGCAGCGTAGGACCCTCGAATCAGCCCCAGCATTTT. This chain uses TRBV9 with TRBJ1-5, with D unclear. Looked up from germline, CDR1 is SGDLS and CDR2 is YYNGEE. Trimming took off 0 bases at V and 4 bases at J, with 8 bases between the two ends. CDR3 length: 14 amino acids.

This clonotype has a count of ten or more. This chain uses TRBV7-8 with TRBJ2-2; tentative D call: TRBD1 (7 bases). This CDR3 contains 15 residues. Deletions cut 1 base from V and 7 bases from J, with 13 bases between. Germline assignment: CDR1 SGHVS and CDR2 FQNEAQ. CDR3 protein: CASSLGGRGVGELFF. The CDR3, as DNA: TGTGCCAGCAGCTTAGGGGGCAGGGGGGTCGGGGAGCTGTTTTTT.

This chain connects TRBV2 to TRBJ2-3; D possibly matches TRBD1 or TRBD2 (5 bases each). CDR3 length: 14 amino acids. V lost 10 bases to trimming and J lost 2 bases, with 16 bases between them. The V gene's germline CDR1 is SNHLY and CDR2 FYNNEI. The CDR3 nucleotides read TGTGCCACCGCCGCCGGGACCAACACAGATACGCAGTATTTT. This encodes CATAAGTNTDTQYF.

This clonotype was detected many times. The CDR3 DNA sequence: TGCAGTGCTAGAGCCAGCGGGAGCTCCCCGTACGAGCAGTACTTC. This codes for CSARASGSSPYEQYF. The chain employs TRBV20-1 and TRBJ2-7, with 8 nucleotides matching TRBD2. J gave up 4 bases and V 1 base, and 9 bases lay outside the gene matches. Germline CDR1 reads DFQATT; CDR2 reads SNEGSKA (reference sequence). This CDR3 is built from 15 residues.

This clonotype came up a few times. The CDR3 loop reads CASSLTGTGRPQETSGVYNEQFF. CDR3 DNA sequence: TGTGCCAGCAGCCTCACCGGGACAGGGAGGCCCCAGGAGACTAGCGGAGTCTACAATGAGCAGTTCTTC. The V call is TRBV7-1, the J call TRBJ2-1; D assignment may be TRBD1 or TRBD2 (9 bases each). TRBV7-1 is labeled an ORF, and its function is uncertain. V lost 5 bases, J lost 3 bases, and 38 bases lay in between. This CDR3 comprises 23 residues.

This clonotype ranks as medium-sized (0.01 to 0.1%). The rearrangement uses TRBV28 and TRBJ2-7; TRBD2 matches 10 bases. Trimming took 5 bases from V and 4 from J; bases not matched to a gene: 5. The CDR3 is 14 residues long. CDR1 is MDHEN, CDR2 SYDVKM, per germline. The CDR3 loop reads CASSPRTSGYEQYF. Here the CDR3 DNA reads TGTGCCAGCAGTCCCCGGACTAGCGGTTACGAGCAGTACTTC. The complete variable domain, with remaining parts taken from reference TRBV28 and TRBJ2-7, reads DVKVTQSSRYLVKRTGEKVFLECVQDMDHENMFWYRQDPGLGLRLIYFSYDVKMKEKGDIPEGYSVSREKKERFSLILESASTNQTSMYLCASSPRTSGYEQYFGPGTRLTVT.

The gene calls are TRBV3-1 and TRBJ2-1; 7 bases are shared with TRBD2. Losses at the gene ends were 1 base for V and 6 bases for J; bases not matched to a gene: 9. CDR3 length equals 16 residues. Looked up from germline, CDR1 is LGHDT and CDR2 is YNNKEL (reference sequence). The CDR3 loop reads CASSQGGGGPSNEQFF. The CDR3 nucleotides are TGTGCCAGCAGCCAAGGGGGGGGAGGGCCGTCCAATGAGCAGTTCTTC.

As to this clonotype: A junction boundary mismatches the germline segment, possibly from a read error. The chain uses TRBV4-2 and TRBJ1-6; 7 bases are a match to TRBD1. CDR1 LGHNA and CDR2 YNFKEQ come from the germline V gene. The CDR3 is 14 residues long. The CDR3 sequence: CASSQDGTVLTLPF. CDR3 nucleotides: TGTGCCAGCAGCCAAGATGGGACAGTTCTCACACTCCCCTTT.

This clonotype was recorded many times. The chain employs TRBV18 and TRBJ1-1; D ambiguous. With 4 bases removed from V and 13 bases from J, the gap between germline ends came to 16 bases. This CDR3 has 12 residues. The germline V gene encodes CDR1 KGHSH and CDR2 LQKENI. CDR3 protein: CASSLDPQTSFF. The CDR3 DNA reads TGTGCCAGCTCACTTGACCCACAGACGAGTTTCTTT.

This clonotype has a count of ten or more. V and J are TRBV15 and TRBJ2-2; D possibly matches TRBD1 or TRBD2 (5 bases each). With 2 bases removed from V and 6 bases from J, the gap between germline ends came to 16 bases. The CDR3 extends over 16 amino acids. CDR1 is LNHNV and CDR2 is YYDKDF in the germline V gene (reference sequence). As DNA, the CDR3 is TGTGCCACCAGCAGATCGGGACCTGGAAAGGCCGGGGAGCTGTTTTTT. As protein: CATSRSGPGKAGELFF. The entire variable domain, with the rest obtained from reference TRBV15 and TRBJ2-2, is as follows: DAMVIQNPRYQVTQFGKPVTLSCSQTLNHNVMYWYQQKSSQAPKLLFHYYDKDFNNEADTPDNFQSRRPNTSFCFLDIRSPGLGDTAMYLCATSRSGPGKAGELFFGEGSRLTVL.

This clonotype has at least ten counts. V gene TRBV24-1 combines with J gene TRBJ1-4, with D uncertain. The CDR3 extends over 15 amino acids. Trimming took 6 bases from V and 4 from J, leaving 14 bases between them. The germline CDR1 and CDR2 sequences are KGHDR and SFDVKD. The CDR3 DNA is TGTGCCACCAGTCAATCCGGCACAAATAATGAAAAACTGTTTTTT. This sequence encodes CATSQSGTNNEKLFF.

This clonotype has at least ten counts. The rearrangement joins TRBV25-1 to TRBJ2-2, with D possibly being TRBD1 (6 bases). The V end lost 9 bases, the J end lost 0 bases, and 11 bases lay between the germline ends. The CDR3 runs 14 residues. Germline values: CDR1 MGHDK, CDR2 SYGVNS. The CDR3 is CASDDRSNTGELFF. The CDR3, as DNA: TGTGCCAGTGACGACAGGTCGAACACCGGGGAGCTGTTTTTT.

This clonotype was counted only a few times. The V call is TRBV3-1, the J call TRBJ2-3; D could derive from TRBD1 or TRBD2 (5 bases each). The CDR3 is made up of 14 amino acids. Trimming shortened V by 2 bases and J by 5 bases, and 11 bases separated the two germline ends. Germline V gene lookup returns CDR1 LGHDT and CDR2 YNNKEL (reference sequence). In DNA, the CDR3 is TGTGCCAGCAGCCAACCCGGGGCGGGAGATACGCAGTATTTT. The encoded protein is CASSQPGAGDTQYF.